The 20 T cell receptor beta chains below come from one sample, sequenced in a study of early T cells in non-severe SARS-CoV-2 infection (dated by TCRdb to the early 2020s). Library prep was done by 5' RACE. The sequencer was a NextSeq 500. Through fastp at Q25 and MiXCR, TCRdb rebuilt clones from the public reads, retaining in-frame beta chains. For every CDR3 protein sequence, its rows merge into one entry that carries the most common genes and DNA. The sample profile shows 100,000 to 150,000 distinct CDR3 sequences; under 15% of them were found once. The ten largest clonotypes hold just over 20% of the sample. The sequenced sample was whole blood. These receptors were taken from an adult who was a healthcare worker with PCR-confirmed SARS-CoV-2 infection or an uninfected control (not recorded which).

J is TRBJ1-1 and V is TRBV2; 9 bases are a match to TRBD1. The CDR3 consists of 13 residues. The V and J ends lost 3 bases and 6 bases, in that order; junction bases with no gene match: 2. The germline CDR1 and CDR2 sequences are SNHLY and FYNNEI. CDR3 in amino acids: CASSERQGAEAFF. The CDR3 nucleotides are TGTGCCAGCAGTGAGAGACAGGGGGCTGAAGCTTTCTTT.

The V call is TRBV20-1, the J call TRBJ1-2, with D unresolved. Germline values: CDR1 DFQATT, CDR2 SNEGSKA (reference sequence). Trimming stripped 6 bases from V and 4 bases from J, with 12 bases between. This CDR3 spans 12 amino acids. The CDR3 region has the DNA TGCAGTGCCAACGACGGGAGCTATGGCTACACCTTC. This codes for CSANDGSYGYTF.

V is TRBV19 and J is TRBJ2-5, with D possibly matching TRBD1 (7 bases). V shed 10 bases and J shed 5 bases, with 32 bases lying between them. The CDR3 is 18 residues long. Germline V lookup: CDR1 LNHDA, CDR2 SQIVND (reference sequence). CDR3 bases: TGTGCCACCACCCCCGGGGGCAGGGGGACGAGTCAACGGGAGACCCAGTACTTC. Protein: CATTPGGRGTSQRETQYF.

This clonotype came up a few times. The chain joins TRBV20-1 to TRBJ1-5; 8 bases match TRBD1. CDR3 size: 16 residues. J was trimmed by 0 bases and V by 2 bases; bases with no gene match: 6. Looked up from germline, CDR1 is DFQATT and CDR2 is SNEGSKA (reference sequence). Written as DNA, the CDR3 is TGCAGTGCTAGACCATCTGGGACAGGTAGCAATCAGCCCCAGCATTTT. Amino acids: CSARPSGTGSNQPQHF.

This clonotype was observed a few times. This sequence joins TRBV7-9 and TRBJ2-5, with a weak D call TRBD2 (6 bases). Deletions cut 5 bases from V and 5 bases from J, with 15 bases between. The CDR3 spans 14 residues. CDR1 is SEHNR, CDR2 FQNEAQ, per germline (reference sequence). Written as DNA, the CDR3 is TGTGCCAGCAGCCCCCCCTGGGGGGTTGAGACCCAGTACTTC. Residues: CASSPPWGVETQYF.

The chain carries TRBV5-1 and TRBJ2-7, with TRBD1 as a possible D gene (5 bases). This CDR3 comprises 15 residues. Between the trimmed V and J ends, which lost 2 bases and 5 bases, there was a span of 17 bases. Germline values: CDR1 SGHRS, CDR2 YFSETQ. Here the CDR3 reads CASSLIPGSLDEQYF. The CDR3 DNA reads TGCGCCAGCAGCTTAATACCAGGGTCTTTGGACGAGCAGTACTTC.

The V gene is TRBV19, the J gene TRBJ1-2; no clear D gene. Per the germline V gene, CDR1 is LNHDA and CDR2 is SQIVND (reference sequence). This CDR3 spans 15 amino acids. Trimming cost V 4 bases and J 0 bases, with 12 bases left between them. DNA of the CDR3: TGTGCCAGTAGTAGGTGGTTCGAAGCTAACTATGGCTACACCTTC. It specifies CASSRWFEANYGYTF.

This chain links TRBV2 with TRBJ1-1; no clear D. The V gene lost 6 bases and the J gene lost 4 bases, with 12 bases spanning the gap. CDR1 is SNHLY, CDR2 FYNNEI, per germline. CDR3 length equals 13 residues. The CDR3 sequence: CASRDREGTEAFF. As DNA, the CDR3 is TGTGCCAGCAGGGACCGTGAGGGCACTGAAGCTTTCTTT. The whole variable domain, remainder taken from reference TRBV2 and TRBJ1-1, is EPEVTQTPSHQVTQMGQEVILRCVPISNHLYFYWYRQILGQKVEFLVSFYNNEISEKSEIFDDQFSVERPDGSNFTLKIRSTKLEDSAMYFCASRDREGTEAFFGQGTRLTVV.

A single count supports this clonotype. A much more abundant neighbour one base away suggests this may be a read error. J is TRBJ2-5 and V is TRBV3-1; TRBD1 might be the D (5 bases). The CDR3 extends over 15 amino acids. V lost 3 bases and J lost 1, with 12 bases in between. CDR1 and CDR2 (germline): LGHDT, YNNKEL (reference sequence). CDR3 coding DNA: TGTGCCAGCAGCCACACAGTGGACATCCAAGAGACCCAGTACTTC. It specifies CASSHTVDIQETQYF.

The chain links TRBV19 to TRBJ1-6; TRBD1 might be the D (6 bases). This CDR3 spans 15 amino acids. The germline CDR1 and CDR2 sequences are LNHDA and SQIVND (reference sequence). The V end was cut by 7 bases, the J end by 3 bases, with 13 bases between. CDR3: CASTPGQIYNSPLHF. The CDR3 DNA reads TGTGCCAGTACACCCGGACAGATCTATAATTCACCCCTCCACTTT.

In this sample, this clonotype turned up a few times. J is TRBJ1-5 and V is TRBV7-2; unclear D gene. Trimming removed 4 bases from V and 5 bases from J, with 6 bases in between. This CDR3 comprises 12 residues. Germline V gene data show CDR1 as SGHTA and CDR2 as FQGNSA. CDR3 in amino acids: CASSSPHQPQHF. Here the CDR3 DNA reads TGTGCCAGCAGCTCACCGCATCAGCCCCAGCATTTT. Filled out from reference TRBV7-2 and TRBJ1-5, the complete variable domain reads GAGVSQSPSNKVTEKGKDVELRCDPISGHTALYWYRQSLGQGLEFLIYFQGNSAPDKSGLPSDRFSAERTGGSVSTLTIQRTQQEDSAVYLCASSSPHQPQHFGDGTRLSIL.

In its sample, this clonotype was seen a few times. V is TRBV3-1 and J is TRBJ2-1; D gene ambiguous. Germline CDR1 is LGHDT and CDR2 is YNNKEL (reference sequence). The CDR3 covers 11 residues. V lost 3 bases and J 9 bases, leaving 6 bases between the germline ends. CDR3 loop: CASSHGGEQFF. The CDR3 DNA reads TGTGCCAGCAGCCACGGCGGTGAGCAGTTCTTC.

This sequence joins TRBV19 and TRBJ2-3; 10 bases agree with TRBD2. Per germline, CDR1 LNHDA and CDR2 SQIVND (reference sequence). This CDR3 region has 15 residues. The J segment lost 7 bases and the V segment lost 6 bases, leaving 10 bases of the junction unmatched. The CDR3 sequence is CASRGSAGGRNTQYF. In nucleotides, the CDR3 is TGTGCCAGTAGGGGTTCAGCGGGGGGGCGAAATACGCAGTATTTT.

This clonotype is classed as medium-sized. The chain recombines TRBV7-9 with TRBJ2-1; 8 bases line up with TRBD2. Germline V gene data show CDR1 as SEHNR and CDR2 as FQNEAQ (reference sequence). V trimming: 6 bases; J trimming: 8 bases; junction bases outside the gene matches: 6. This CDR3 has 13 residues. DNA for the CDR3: TGTGCCAGCAGATTTACTAGCGGTGATGAGCAGTTCTTC. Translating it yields CASRFTSGDEQFF. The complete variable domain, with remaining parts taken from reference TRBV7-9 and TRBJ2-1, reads DTGVSQNPRHKITKRGQNVTFRCDPISEHNRLYWYRQTLGQGPEFLTYFQNEAQLEKSRLLSDRFSAERPKGSFSTLEIQRTEQGDSAMYLCASRFTSGDEQFFGPGTRLTVL.

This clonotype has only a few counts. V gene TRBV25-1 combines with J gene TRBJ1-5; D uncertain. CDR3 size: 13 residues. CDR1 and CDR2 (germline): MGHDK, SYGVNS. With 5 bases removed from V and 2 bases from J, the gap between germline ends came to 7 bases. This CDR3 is CASSTNGNQPQHF. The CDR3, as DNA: TGTGCCAGCAGTACAAACGGCAATCAGCCCCAGCATTTT.

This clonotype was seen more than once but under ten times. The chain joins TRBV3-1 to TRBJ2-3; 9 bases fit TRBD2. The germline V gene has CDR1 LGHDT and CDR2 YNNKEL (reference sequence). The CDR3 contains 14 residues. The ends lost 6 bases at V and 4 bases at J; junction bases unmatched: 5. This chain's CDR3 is CASRFLAGPDTQYF. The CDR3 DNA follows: TGTGCCAGCAGATTTCTAGCGGGGCCAGATACGCAGTATTTT.

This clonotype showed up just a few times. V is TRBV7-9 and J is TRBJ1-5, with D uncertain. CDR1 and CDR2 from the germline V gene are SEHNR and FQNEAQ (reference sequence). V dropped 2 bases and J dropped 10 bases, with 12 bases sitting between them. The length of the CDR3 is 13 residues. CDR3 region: CASSLTSNSPQHF. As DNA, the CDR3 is TGTGCCAGCAGCTTAACCTCAAATAGCCCCCAGCATTTT.

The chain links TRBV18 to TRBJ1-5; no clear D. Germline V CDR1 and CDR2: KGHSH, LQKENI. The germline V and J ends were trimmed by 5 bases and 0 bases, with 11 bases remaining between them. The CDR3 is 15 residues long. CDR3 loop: CASSVNGGSNQPQHF. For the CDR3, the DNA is TGTGCCAGCTCAGTAAACGGAGGTAGCAATCAGCCCCAGCATTTT.

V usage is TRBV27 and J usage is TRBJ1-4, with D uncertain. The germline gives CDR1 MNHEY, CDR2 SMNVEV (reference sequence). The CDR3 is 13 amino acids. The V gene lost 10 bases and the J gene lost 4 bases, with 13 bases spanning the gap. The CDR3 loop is CATRVGVNEKLFF. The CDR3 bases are TGTGCCACACGGGTTGGGGTTAATGAAAAACTGTTTTTT. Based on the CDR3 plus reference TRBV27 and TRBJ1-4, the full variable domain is EAQVTQNPRYLITVTGKKLTVTCSQNMNHEYMSWYRQDPGLGLRQIYYSMNVEVTDKGDVPEGYKVSRKEKRNFPLILESPSPNQTSLYFCATRVGVNEKLFFGSGTQLSVL.

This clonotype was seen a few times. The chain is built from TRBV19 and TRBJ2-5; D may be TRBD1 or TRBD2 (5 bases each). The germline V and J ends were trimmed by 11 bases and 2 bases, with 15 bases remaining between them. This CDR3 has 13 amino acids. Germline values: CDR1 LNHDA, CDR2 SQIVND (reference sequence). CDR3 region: CACSGDGQETQYF. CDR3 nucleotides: TGTGCCTGCTCCGGGGACGGACAAGAGACCCAGTACTTC.